This record concerns one T cell receptor beta chain sequence. Its target is unknown. V was cut by 4 bases and J by 7 bases, with 10 bases left in between. The CDR3 sequence is 12 residues long. CDR1 is SGHTA, CDR2 FQGNSA, per germline. Researchers reported that TCR beta cDNA libraries carried unique molecular identifiers. TCRdb ran MiXCR on the PCR reads and lists one entry per CDR3 protein. This table holds approximately 630,000 distinct CDR3 sequences, 59% found once. The data were taken from a study of post-analysis software for immune sequencing data. Study-wide findings and caveats: The study found significantly lower normalized Chao1 diversity in multiple sclerosis patients than in controls. About 5 TRBV segments occurring more often in patients than controls included TRBV5-6, TRBV5-1 and TRBV20-1.

This clonotype originated in a girl aged 2-9 years with multiple sclerosis. Material: blood. The chain recombines TRBV7-2 with TRBJ1-1, with a possible D match to TRBD1 (6 bases). CDR3 amino acids: CASSSSGVEAFF. CDR3 DNA: TGTGCCAGCAGCTCGTCAGGGGTTGAAGCTTTCTTT. The full variable domain, with the rest looked up from reference TRBV7-2 and TRBJ1-1, is GAGVSQSPSNKVTEKGKDVELRCDPISGHTALYWYRQSLGQGLEFLIYFQGNSAPDKSGLPSDRFSAERTGGSVSTLTIQRTQQEDSAVYLCASSSSGVEAFFGQGTRLTVV.